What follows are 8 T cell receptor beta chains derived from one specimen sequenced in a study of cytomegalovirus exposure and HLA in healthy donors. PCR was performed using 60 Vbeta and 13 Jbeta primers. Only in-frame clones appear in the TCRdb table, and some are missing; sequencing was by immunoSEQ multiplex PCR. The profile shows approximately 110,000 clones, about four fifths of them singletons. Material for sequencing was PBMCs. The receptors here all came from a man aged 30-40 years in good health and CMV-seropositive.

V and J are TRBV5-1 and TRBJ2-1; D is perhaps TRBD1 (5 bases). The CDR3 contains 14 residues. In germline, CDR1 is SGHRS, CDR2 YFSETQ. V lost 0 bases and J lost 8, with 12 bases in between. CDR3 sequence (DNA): TGCGCCAGCAGCTTGGAGTGGACAAAGGATGAGCAGTTCTTC. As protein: CASSLEWTKDEQFF.

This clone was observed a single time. The CDR3 loop reads CASSPGTSGREETQYF. DNA for the CDR3: TGTGCCAGCAGTCCCGGGACTAGCGGGAGAGAGGAGACCCAGTACTTC. The gene calls are TRBV28 and TRBJ2-5; TRBD2 matches 14 bases. Germline CDR1 and CDR2: MDHEN and SYDVKM. The trim removed 5 bases at V and 5 bases at J, leaving 7 bases unmatched. CDR3 length: 16 amino acids.

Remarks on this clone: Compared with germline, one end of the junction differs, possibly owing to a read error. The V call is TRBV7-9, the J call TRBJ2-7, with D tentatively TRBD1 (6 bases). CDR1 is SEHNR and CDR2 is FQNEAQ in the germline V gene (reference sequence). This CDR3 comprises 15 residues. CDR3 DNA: TGTTCCAGCAGCTCAGGCCTACGGACAGAGTACGAGCAGTACTTC. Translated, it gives CSSSSGLRTEYEQYF.

CDR3 protein: CASSPRGRGGTGELFF. The DNA of the CDR3 is TGCGCCAGCAGTCCGAGGGGGCGCGGAGGGACCGGGGAGCTGTTTTTT. The chain carries TRBV5-1 and TRBJ2-2, with TRBD1 as a possible D gene (7 bases). V lost 5 bases to trimming and J lost 5 bases, with 19 bases between them. The CDR3 covers 16 residues. In germline, CDR1 is SGHRS, CDR2 YFSETQ. The whole variable domain, remainder taken from reference TRBV5-1 and TRBJ2-2, is KAGVTQTPRYLIKTRGQQVTLSCSPISGHRSVSWYQQTPGQGLQFLFEYFSETQRNKGNFPGRFSGRQFSNSRSEMNVSTLELGDSALYLCASSPRGRGGTGELFFGEGSRLTVL.

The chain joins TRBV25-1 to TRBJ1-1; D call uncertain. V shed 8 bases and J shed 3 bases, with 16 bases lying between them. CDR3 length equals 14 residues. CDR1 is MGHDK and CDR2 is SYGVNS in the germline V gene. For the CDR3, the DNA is TGTGCCAGCTCCTATCTGGGGAGAGACACTGAAGCTTTCTTT. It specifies CASSYLGRDTEAFF. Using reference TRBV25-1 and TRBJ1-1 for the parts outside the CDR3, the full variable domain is EADIYQTPRYLVIGTGKKITLECSQTMGHDKMYWYQQDPGMELHLIHYSYGVNSTEKGDLSSESTVSRIRTEHFPLTLESARPSHTSQYLCASSYLGRDTEAFFGQGTRLTVV.

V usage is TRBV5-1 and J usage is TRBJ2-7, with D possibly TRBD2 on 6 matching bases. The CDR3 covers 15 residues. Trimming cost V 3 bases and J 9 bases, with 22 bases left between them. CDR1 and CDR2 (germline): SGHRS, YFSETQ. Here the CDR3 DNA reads TGCGCCAGCAGCTCCGGGGACTCCCAAGCTGGTTCGCAGTACGTC. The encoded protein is CASSSGDSQAGSQYV.

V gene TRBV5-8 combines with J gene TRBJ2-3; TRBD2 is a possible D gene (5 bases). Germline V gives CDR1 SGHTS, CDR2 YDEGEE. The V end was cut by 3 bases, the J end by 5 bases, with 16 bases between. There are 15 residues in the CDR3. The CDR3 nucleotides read TGTGCCAGCAGCTCCTTGGGCGGTGGGAGAGATACGCAGTATTTT. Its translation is CASSSLGGGRDTQYF. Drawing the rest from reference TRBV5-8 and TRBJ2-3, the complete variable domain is EAGVTQSPTHLIKTRGQQATLRCSPISGHTSVYWYQQALGLGLQFLLWYDEGEERNRGNFPPRFSGRQFPNYSSELNVNALELEDSALYLCASSSLGGGRDTQYFGPGTRLTVL.

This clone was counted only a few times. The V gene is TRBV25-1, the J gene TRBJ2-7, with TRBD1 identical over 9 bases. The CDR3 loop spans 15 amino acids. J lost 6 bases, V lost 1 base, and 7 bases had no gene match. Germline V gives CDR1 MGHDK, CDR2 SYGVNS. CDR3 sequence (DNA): TGTGCCAGCAGTGAATTGGGTGGGACAGGGCTCGAGCAGTACTTC. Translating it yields CASSELGGTGLEQYF.